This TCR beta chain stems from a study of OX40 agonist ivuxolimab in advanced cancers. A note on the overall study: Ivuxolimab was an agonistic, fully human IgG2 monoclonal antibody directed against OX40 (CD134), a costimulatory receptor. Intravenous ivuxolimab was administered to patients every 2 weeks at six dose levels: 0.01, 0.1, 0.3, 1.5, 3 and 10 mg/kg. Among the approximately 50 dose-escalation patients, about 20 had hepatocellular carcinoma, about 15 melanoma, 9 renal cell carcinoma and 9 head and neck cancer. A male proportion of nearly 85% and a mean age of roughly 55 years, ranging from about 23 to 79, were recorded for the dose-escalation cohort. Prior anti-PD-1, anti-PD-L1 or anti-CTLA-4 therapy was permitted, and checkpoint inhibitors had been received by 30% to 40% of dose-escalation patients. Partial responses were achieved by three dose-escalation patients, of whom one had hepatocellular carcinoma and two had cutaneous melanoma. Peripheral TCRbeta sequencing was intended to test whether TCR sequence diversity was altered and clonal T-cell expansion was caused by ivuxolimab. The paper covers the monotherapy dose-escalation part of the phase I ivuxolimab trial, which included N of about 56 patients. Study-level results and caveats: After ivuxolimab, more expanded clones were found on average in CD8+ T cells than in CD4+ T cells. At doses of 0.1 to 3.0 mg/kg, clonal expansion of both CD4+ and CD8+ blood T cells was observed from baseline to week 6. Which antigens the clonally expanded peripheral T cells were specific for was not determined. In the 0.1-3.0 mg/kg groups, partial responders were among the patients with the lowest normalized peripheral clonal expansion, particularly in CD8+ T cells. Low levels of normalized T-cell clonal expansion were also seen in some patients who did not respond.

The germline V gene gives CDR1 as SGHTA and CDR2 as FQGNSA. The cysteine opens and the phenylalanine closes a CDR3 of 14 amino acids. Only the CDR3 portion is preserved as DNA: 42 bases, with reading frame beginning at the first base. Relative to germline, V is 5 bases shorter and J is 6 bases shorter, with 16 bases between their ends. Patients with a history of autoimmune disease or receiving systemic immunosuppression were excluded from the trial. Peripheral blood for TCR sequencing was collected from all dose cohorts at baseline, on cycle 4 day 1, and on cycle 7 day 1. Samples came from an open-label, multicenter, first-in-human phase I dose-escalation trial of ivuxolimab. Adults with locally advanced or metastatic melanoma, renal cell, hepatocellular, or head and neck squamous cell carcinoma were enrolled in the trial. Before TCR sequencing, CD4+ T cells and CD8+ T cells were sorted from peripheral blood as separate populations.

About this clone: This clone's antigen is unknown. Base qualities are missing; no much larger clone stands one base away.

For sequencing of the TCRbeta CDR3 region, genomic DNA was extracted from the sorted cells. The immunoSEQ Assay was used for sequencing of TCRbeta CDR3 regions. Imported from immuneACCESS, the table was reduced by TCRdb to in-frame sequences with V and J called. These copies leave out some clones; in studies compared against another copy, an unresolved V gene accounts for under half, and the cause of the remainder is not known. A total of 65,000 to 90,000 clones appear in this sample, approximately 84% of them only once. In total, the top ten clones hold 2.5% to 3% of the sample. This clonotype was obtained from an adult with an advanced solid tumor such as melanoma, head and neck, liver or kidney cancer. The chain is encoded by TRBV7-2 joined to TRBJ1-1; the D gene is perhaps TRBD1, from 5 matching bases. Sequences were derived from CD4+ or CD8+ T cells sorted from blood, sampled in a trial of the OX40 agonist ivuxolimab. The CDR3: CASSPGVGWAEAFF. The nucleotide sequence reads TGTGCCAGCAGCCCGGGGGTGGGATGGGCTGAAGCTTTCTTT.